This T cell receptor (beta chain) was obtained from a study of neoadjuvant anti-PD-1 for oral cavity cancer. The data were produced by immunoSEQ multiplex PCR, yet TCRdb's version contains in-frame clones alone and is incomplete. The sample has several thousand clones; over 60% are singletons. In this sample, this clone turned up once. Germline V CDR1 and CDR2: SGHRS, YFSETQ. The V gene end was trimmed by 3 bases and the J gene end by 4 bases; junction bases not matched to a gene: 12. This CDR3 region has 16 residues. Sequences were derived from PBMCs, sampled before nivolumab (anti-PD-1) treatment. This receptor was identified in a person aged 40 to 85 with oral cavity squamous cell carcinoma. The chain uses TRBV5-1 and TRBJ2-7; 8 nucleotides align to TRBD1. Here the CDR3 reads CASSSPQGQVTYEQYF. For the CDR3, the DNA is TGCGCCAGCAGCTCTCCTCAGGGACAGGTTACTTACGAGCAGTACTTC.